This T cell receptor (beta chain) emerged from a study of a mutant IDH1 vaccine in newly diagnosed glioma (dated by TCRdb to about 2021). Regarding the study in general: Vaccination started 4-6 weeks after radiotherapy alone, or was given together with temozolomide cycles in the groups whose treatment included chemotherapy. For exploratory analyses, longitudinal TCRB deep sequencing was carried out in roughly 23 treated patients wherever samples were available. Peripheral blood samples were drawn at six visits, namely V03 (baseline), V05, V07, V10, V12 and V13. The week-35 safety follow-up took place at visit V12, and the week-47 end of study took place at visit V13. Of the roughly 33 treated patients, approximately 62% were male and around 40% were female, and the mean age was roughly 40 years. Before enrollment, most patients had been given radiochemotherapy with temozolomide as standard therapy, while the rest had received either radiotherapy alone or temozolomide alone. Here is what the overall study found, with its caveats: Pseudoprogression appeared unrelated to alterations in the top peripheral T cell clonotypes detected by TCRB sequencing. It was noted by the authors that analyses of patient blood samples could not be reproduced owing to sample limitations. Availability determined which PBMC samples were chosen for TCRB deep sequencing. Immune responses induced by the vaccine were seen in roughly 92% of patients across multiple MHC alleles.

Library preparation employed the immunoSEQ multiplex PCR assay. The hsTCRB Kit was used according to the manufacturer's protocol to amplify rearranged TCR beta chain sequences. An Illumina MiSeq was used to sequence the TCRB libraries. The original pipeline was this. Demultiplexing, trimming and gene mapping were performed with the kit vendor's proprietary platform. What TCRdb holds here is the immuneACCESS table cut down to in-frame rearrangements. Part of the clones is not present; checked against another copy, under half of the missing clones reflect an unresolved V gene, and the others are unexplained. V and J calls and clone size are given by that table; D and trimming were obtained from the DNA. This sample holds roughly 26,000 clones; less than 90% were observed only once. Jointly, the top ten make up 31% of the sample. This clone came up a few times. The clone's antigen remains unknown. Per-base quality was not reported, and no clone a single base away is much larger than it.

Measured from the cysteine to the phenylalanine, the CDR3 is 13 residues long. Solely the CDR3 DNA is kept, with 39 bases framed from the first base. Sequences MNHEY (CDR1) and SMNVEV (CDR2) are obtained from the germline V gene (reference sequence). V loses 4 bases, J loses 9 bases, and the germline ends lie 10 bases apart. Taken with the paper, the label for time point translates to: week 35, safety follow-up. Each vaccine dose was 300 ug of a 20-mer mutant IDH1 peptide in Montanide, given subcutaneously with topical imiquimod. Across visits V03 through V10, patients got a total of eight vaccinations, given in weeks 1, 3, 5, 7, 11, 15, 19 and 23. Donors had newly diagnosed WHO grade 3 or 4 IDH1-mutant astrocytomas with loss of nuclear ATRX. The samples were drawn from NOA16, a multicentre, single-arm, open-label phase I trial in Germany that tested a mutant IDH1 peptide vaccine in humans for the first time. Genomic DNA for TCRB sequencing was extracted from EDTA blood using the DNeasy Blood and Tissue Kit.

The V and J segments used are TRBV27 and TRBJ1-6; no D gene is confidently identified. The specimen was PBMCs, collected from a glioma patient whose treatment included an IDH1 peptide vaccine. The receptor was isolated from a man aged 30-40 years with glioma. CDR3 loop: CASSYAIGSPLHF. The sequence in DNA is TGTGCCAGCAGTTATGCGATAGGTTCACCCCTCCACTTT.